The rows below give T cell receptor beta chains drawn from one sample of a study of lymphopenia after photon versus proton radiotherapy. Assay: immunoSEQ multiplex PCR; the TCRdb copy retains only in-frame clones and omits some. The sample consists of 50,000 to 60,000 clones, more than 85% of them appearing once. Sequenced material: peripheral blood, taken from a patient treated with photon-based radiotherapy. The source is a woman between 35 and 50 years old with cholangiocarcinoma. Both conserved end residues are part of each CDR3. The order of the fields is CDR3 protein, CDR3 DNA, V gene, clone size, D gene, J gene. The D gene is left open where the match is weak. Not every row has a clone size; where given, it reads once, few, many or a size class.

CASSLGTSNNEQFF | TGTGCCAGCAGCTTAGGGACTAGCAACAATGAGCAGTTCTTC | TRBV7-3 | . | TRBD2 | TRBJ2-1
CASSRTVGNTEAFF | TGCGCCAGCAGCCGTACTGTGGGTAACACTGAAGCTTTCTTT | TRBV4-3 | . | . | TRBJ1-1
CASSSRDYSNQPQHF | TGTGCCAGCAGCTCCCGGGACTATAGCAATCAGCCCCAGCATTTT | TRBV7-9 | . | . | TRBJ1-5
CASSQVGLEYEQYF | TGCGCCAGCAGCCAGGTCGGGCTAGAATACGAGCAGTACTTC | TRBV4-3 | . | . | TRBJ2-7
CASSVDTIPMNYGYTF | TGTGCCAGCAGCGTAGACACGATCCCGATGAACTATGGCTACACCTTC | TRBV9 | . | . | TRBJ1-2
CAISESQGGADYGYTF | TGTGCCATCAGTGAGTCTCAAGGGGGCGCGGACTATGGCTACACCTTC | TRBV10-3 | once | TRBD1 | TRBJ1-2
CASRSSPEGYEQYF | TGTGCCAGCAGATCAAGCCCGGAGGGCTACGAGCAGTACTTC | TRBV11-2 | . | . | TRBJ2-7
CASSLASGLYNEQFF | TGTGCCAGCAGCTTAGCGAGCGGGCTATACAATGAGCAGTTCTTC | TRBV7-9 | once | . | TRBJ2-1
CASSLWGGYTF | TGTGCCAGCAGTTTATGGGGGGGCTACACCTTC | TRBV28 | . | . | TRBJ1-2
CASSLQGQGYTF | TGTGCCAGCAGTTTACAGGGACAAGGCTACACCTTC | TRBV28 | . | . | TRBJ1-2
CAWSVPGRTEAFF | TGTGCCTGGAGTGTCCCGGGGCGGACTGAAGCTTTCTTT | TRBV30 | . | . | TRBJ1-1
CASSAQGRATEAFF | TGTGCCAGCAGTGCACAGGGGAGGGCCACTGAAGCTTTCTTT | TRBV27 | . | TRBD1 | TRBJ1-1
CASSPGGGSEAFF | TGCGCCAGCAGCCCCGGGGGGGGTTCCGAAGCTTTCTTT | TRBV5-1 | . | . | TRBJ1-1
CASTMTGRPQHF | TGTGCCAGCACTATGACAGGGCGTCCCCAGCATTTT | TRBV28 | few | TRBD1 | TRBJ1-5
CASSWDRVQETQYF | TGTGCCAGCAGTTGGGACAGGGTCCAAGAGACCCAGTACTTC | TRBV6-6 | . | TRBD1 | TRBJ2-5
CASSPSWGSYGYTF | TGTGCCAGCAGTCCATCTTGGGGCTCCTATGGCTACACCTTC | TRBV27 | . | . | TRBJ1-2
CASSPSLETPHNEQFF | TGCGCCAGCAGCCCTTCACTAGAAACCCCCCACAATGAGCAGTTCTTC | TRBV4-3 | few | . | TRBJ2-1
CASTVLRTRGTQYF | TGCGCCAGCACTGTCCTGCGGACGCGAGGTACGCAGTATTTT | TRBV23-1 | . | . | TRBJ2-3
CASSSLTGKYGYTF | TGTGCCAGCAGTTCCCTGACAGGGAAATATGGCTACACCTTC | TRBV6-5 | . | TRBD1 | TRBJ1-2
CASSVGAESSYEQYF | TGTGCCAGCAGCGTAGGGGCAGAGAGCTCCTACGAGCAGTACTTC | TRBV9 | . | . | TRBJ2-7
CASSEWGRGNNQPQHF | TGTGCCAGCAGTGAGTGGGGGAGGGGTAACAATCAGCCCCAGCATTTT | TRBV2 | . | . | TRBJ1-5